The next 29 T cell receptor beta chains were all read from a single sample in a study of T cells in Graves' hyperthyroidism and ophthalmopathy. There were TCR beta CDR3 regions amplified from RNA transcripts. Primed by the HTBI set, a first-round RT-PCR was run on the TCR CDR3. TCRdb re-analysed the multiplex PCR reads in MiXCR, keeping a single row per CDR3 protein. The data hold hundreds of thousands of distinct CDR3 sequences, with 20% to 25% observed a single time. Specimen: blood. The receptors were gathered from a man aged 25-45 years with Graves' ophthalmopathy.

In its sample, this clonotype was seen a few times. The chain couples TRBV20-1 to TRBJ2-2; D is unresolved. CDR1 and CDR2 from the germline V gene are DFQATT and SNEGSKA (reference sequence). Trimming removed 3 bases at V and 5 bases at J, with 10 bases between. The CDR3 extends over 13 amino acids. The CDR3: CSARGSLTGELFF. CDR3 in DNA: TGCAGTGCTAGGGGGTCCTTAACCGGGGAGCTGTTTTTT.

This clonotype was recorded at least ten times. This chain joins TRBV3-1 and TRBJ1-5, with 9 bases aligning to TRBD1. The CDR3 spans 15 residues. Germline V gives CDR1 LGHDT, CDR2 YNNKEL (reference sequence). V was clipped by 4 bases and J by 3 bases; unmatched bases: 4. CDR3 amino acids: CASSLRTGDNQPQHF. CDR3 sequence (DNA): TGTGCCAGCAGCCTCCGGACAGGGGACAATCAGCCCCAGCATTTT.

This clonotype appeared many times. The chain combines TRBV13 with TRBJ2-3; tentatively, D is TRBD2 (6 bases). The V end was cut by 0 bases, the J end by 4 bases, with 8 bases between. From germline, CDR1 is PRHDT and CDR2 FYEKMQ (reference sequence). The length of the CDR3 is 14 residues. This CDR3 is CASSLGTRSDTQYF. DNA for the CDR3: TGTGCCAGCAGCTTAGGGACTAGATCAGATACGCAGTATTTT.

This clonotype was seen ten or more times. The V gene is TRBV12-3 or TRBV12-4, the J gene TRBJ2-5; weak D call: TRBD1 (5 bases). The length of the CDR3 is 14 residues. Trimming pared 4 bases from V and 0 bases from J, leaving 9 bases between. The CDR3 is CASSSSGYQETQYF. The CDR3, as DNA: TGTGCCAGCAGTTCTTCAGGGTACCAAGAGACCCAGTACTTC.

At least ten counts were recorded for this clonotype. The chain links TRBV12-3 or TRBV12-4 to TRBJ1-5, with 7 bases that match TRBD1. CDR3 length: 14 residues. V lost 5 bases to trimming and J lost 6 bases; unmatched junction nucleotides: 7. CDR3 loop: CASSMTGSGQPQHF. The CDR3 DNA reads TGTGCCAGCAGTATGACAGGGAGCGGTCAGCCCCAGCATTTT.

The chain joins TRBV19 to TRBJ1-1; D uncertain. Trimming cost V 7 bases and J 5 bases, with 14 bases left between them. This CDR3 has 13 residues. Germline V gives CDR1 LNHDA, CDR2 SQIVND (reference sequence). The CDR3 DNA is TGTGCCAGTACCAGCGGGATGACAACTGAAGCTTTCTTT. It encodes CASTSGMTTEAFF.

The genes are TRBV5-1 and TRBJ2-1; possibly TRBD2 for D (6 bases). CDR1 is SGHRS, CDR2 YFSETQ, per germline. The CDR3 contains 15 residues. V lost 1 base to trimming and J lost 6 bases, with 14 bases between them. The CDR3 spells CASSLPQAGFNEQFF. CDR3 in DNA: TGCGCCAGCAGCTTGCCCCAGGCGGGGTTCAATGAGCAGTTCTTC.

The J gene is TRBJ2-5, the V gene TRBV14; D is undetermined. Germline values: CDR1 SGHDN, CDR2 FVKESK. The CDR3 totals 14 residues. The V and J ends lost 2 bases and 5 bases respectively, with 12 bases between them. The DNA of the CDR3 is TGTGCCAGCAGCCAATATCTGGATTTGGAGACCCAGTACTTC. Its protein is CASSQYLDLETQYF. Based on the CDR3 plus reference TRBV14 and TRBJ2-5, the full variable domain is EAGVTQFPSHSVIEKGQTVTLRCDPISGHDNLYWYRRVMGKEIKFLLHFVKESKQDESGMPNNRFLAERTGGTYSTLKVQPAELEDSGVYFCASSQYLDLETQYFGPGTRLLVL.

This clonotype was found once. The V call is TRBV20-1, the J call TRBJ1-5; D is perhaps TRBD1 (6 bases). Germline loops: CDR1 DFQATT, CDR2 SNEGSKA (reference sequence). The CDR3 length is 15 residues. The V end lost 6 bases, the J end lost 7 bases, and 22 bases lay between the germline ends. CDR3 coding DNA: TGCAGTGCACCTACGAACACAGGGTTATTCCAGCCCCAGCATTTT. It yields the protein CSAPTNTGLFQPQHF.

This chain connects TRBV6-9 to TRBJ2-1, with 8 positions matching TRBD1. CDR1 MNHGY and CDR2 SVAAGI come from the germline V gene. The CDR3 spans 17 residues. Losses at the gene ends were 4 bases for V and 4 bases for J; bases not matched to a gene: 12. CDR3 DNA sequence: TGTGCCAGCAGTTCCCCCCGACAGGGGAAGACTTACAATGAGCAGTTCTTC. Its protein is CASSSPRQGKTYNEQFF.

This clonotype was counted many times. This rearrangement joins TRBV28 to TRBJ2-5; possibly TRBD2 for D (6 bases). The germline V and J ends were trimmed by 4 bases and 1 base, with 10 bases remaining between them. Germline CDR1 is MDHEN and CDR2 is SYDVKM. The CDR3 has 14 residues. The CDR3 sequence is CASSSPTSQETQYF. CDR3 DNA: TGTGCCAGCAGTTCCCCGACTAGCCAAGAGACCCAGTACTTC.

This clonotype appeared once. This rearrangement joins TRBV5-6 to TRBJ2-7, with 8 positions matching TRBD2. CDR3 size: 18 residues. Germline V gene data show CDR1 as SGHDT and CDR2 as YYEEEE. V was pared by 4 bases and J by 5 bases, with 20 bases of the junction left unmatched. In DNA form, the CDR3 reads TGTGCCAGCAGCCCATATACGGACAGCGGGACTAGTATCCACGAGCAGTACTTC. Encoded protein: CASSPYTDSGTSIHEQYF.

This clonotype was seen many times. The rearrangement links TRBV2 to TRBJ1-2, with unresolved D. Germline V lookup: CDR1 SNHLY, CDR2 FYNNEI. The CDR3 has 14 amino acids. V was cut by 3 bases and J by 0 bases, with 8 bases left in between. Here the CDR3 DNA reads TGTGCCAGCAGTGAGCGGACTGCTAACTATGGCTACACCTTC. Amino acid sequence: CASSERTANYGYTF.

There are a few counts of this clonotype. The rearrangement uses TRBV7-2 and TRBJ2-1; D is ambiguous. The CDR3 length is 13 residues. The ends were cut back, 2 bases at V and 9 bases at J, with 11 bases in the middle. Per germline, CDR1 SGHTA and CDR2 FQGNSA. The CDR3 loop is CASSLTATREQFF. CDR3 coding DNA: TGTGCCAGCAGCTTAACGGCTACCCGTGAGCAGTTCTTC.

On this clonotype: A much larger clonotype is one base distant, so this may be a read error. Here the CDR3 omits its conserved ending phenylalanine or tryptophan, so a read error is the likely source. The chain links TRBV2 to TRBJ1-5, with 7 bases fitting TRBD1. Germline CDR1 is SNHLY and CDR2 is FYNNEI. The CDR3 is 14 residues long. V shed 6 bases and J 3 bases; nucleotides not matched to a gene: 5. The CDR3 nucleotides read TGTGCCAGCAGCGCTGACAGGGACAATCAGCCCCAGCATTCT. It yields the protein CASSADRDNQPQHS.

The chain links TRBV9 to TRBJ2-1, with 10 nucleotides matching TRBD2. CDR3 length: 14 residues. Germline V lookup: CDR1 SGDLS, CDR2 YYNGEE. J gave up 4 bases and V 4 bases, and 2 bases lay outside the gene matches. CDR3 amino acids: CASSISGGYNEQFF. CDR3 coding DNA: TGTGCCAGCAGCATTAGCGGGGGGTACAATGAGCAGTTCTTC.

Notes on this clonotype: A much bigger clone sits one base away, suggesting this may be a read error. The chain carries TRBV28 and TRBJ1-6; D may be TRBD1 (6 bases). This CDR3 has 17 amino acids. Germline V gene data show CDR1 as MDHEN and CDR2 as SYDVKM. As DNA, the CDR3 is TGTGCCAGCAAGGAAGGGGGGAAGAGCTCCTATAGTTCACCCCTCCACTTT. Translation: CASKEGGKSSYSSPLHF.

CDR3 bases: TGTGCCAGCAGCGCTGGGGAAGGGGGGCACGAGCAGTACTTC. It encodes CASSAGEGGHEQYF. This chain uses TRBV9 with TRBJ2-7, with D perhaps being TRBD1 or TRBD2 (6 bases each). Germline V gene lookup returns CDR1 SGDLS and CDR2 YYNGEE. The CDR3 contains 14 residues. Between the trimmed V and J ends, which lost 3 bases and 5 bases, there was a span of 15 bases.

This clonotype was detected only a few times. V is TRBV5-8 and J is TRBJ1-5; D ambiguous. The germline V gene has CDR1 SGHTS and CDR2 YDEGEE. V lost 1 base and J 4 bases, leaving 9 bases between the germline ends. The CDR3 is made up of 14 amino acids. This CDR3 is CASSLFYTNQPQHF. CDR3 nucleotides: TGTGCCAGCAGCTTGTTTTACACTAATCAGCCCCAGCATTTT.

This clonotype appeared many times. The chain recombines TRBV11-2 with TRBJ2-7; perhaps TRBD2 as D (6 bases). This CDR3 has 13 residues. Trimming shortened V by 5 bases and J by 7 bases, and 15 bases separated the two germline ends. Germline V gene sequence: CDR1 SGHAT, CDR2 FQNNGV. DNA for the CDR3: TGTGCCAGCAGCCCGTACTGGAGCGGGGAGCAGTACTTC. It codes for CASSPYWSGEQYF.

This clonotype was recorded many times. This chain joins TRBV28 and TRBJ2-5; D perhaps matches TRBD2 (6 bases). The germline CDR1 and CDR2 sequences are MDHEN and SYDVKM. The V gene lost 3 bases and the J gene lost 3 bases, with 11 bases spanning the gap. The CDR3 runs 14 residues. DNA of the CDR3: TGTGCCAGCAGTTTGGTGGGGGGTAAAGAGACCCAGTACTTC. It is translated as CASSLVGGKETQYF.

The rearrangement joins TRBV19 to TRBJ2-1; 8 nucleotides agree with TRBD2. Germline-derived CDR1 and CDR2 are LNHDA and SQIVND (reference sequence). This CDR3 region has 14 residues. Trimming removed 5 bases from V and 8 bases from J; junction bases left unmatched: 8. The CDR3 spells CASSDGRAFDEQFF. CDR3 in DNA: TGTGCCAGTAGTGACGGGAGGGCCTTCGATGAGCAGTTCTTC.

Many counts were recorded for this clonotype. The rearrangement joins TRBV12-3 or TRBV12-4 to TRBJ2-7, with 7 bases that match TRBD1. CDR3 length: 15 residues. J lost 1 base, V lost 6 bases, and 9 bases had no gene match. The CDR3 DNA is TGTGCCAGCAGGCGCCGGGACAGCCTATCCTACGAGCAGTACTTC. Its protein product is CASRRRDSLSYEQYF.

The chain uses TRBV11-2 and TRBJ2-2; weak D call: TRBD1 (5 bases). The germline V gene has CDR1 SGHAT and CDR2 FQNNGV. The CDR3 consists of 16 residues. The V and J ends lost 3 bases and 5 bases respectively, with 16 bases between them. As DNA, the CDR3 is TGTGCCAGCAGCTTCCCTTTCAGGGCGCGGACCGGGGAGCTGTTTTTT. Its translation is CASSFPFRARTGELFF.

The sample holds one count of this clonotype. Without the conserved terminal phenylalanine or tryptophan, this CDR3 likely stems from a read error. The chain combines TRBV7-3 with TRBJ1-3; 7 bases fit TRBD1. CDR3 size: 14 residues. V dropped 3 bases and J dropped 4; count of bases not matched to a gene: 3. In germline, CDR1 is SGHTA, CDR2 FQGTGA. In nucleotides, the CDR3 is TGTGCCAGCAGCTTGACAGGGATCGGAAACACCATATATCTT. Translating gives CASSLTGIGNTIYL.

The chain is built from TRBV6-1 and TRBJ2-1, with D perhaps TRBD1 (6 bases). The CDR3 loop spans 15 amino acids. Germline CDR1 reads MNHNS; CDR2 reads SASEGT. With 5 bases removed from V and 0 bases from J, the gap between germline ends came to 11 bases. CDR3 DNA sequence: TGTGCCAGCAGTCCGGGACACAGCTCCTACAATGAGCAGTTCTTC. This sequence encodes CASSPGHSSYNEQFF.

V and J are TRBV28 and TRBJ2-3, with a weak D call TRBD2 (5 bases). V was clipped by 5 bases and J by 0 bases, with 9 bases between them. Germline lookup yields CDR1 MDHEN and CDR2 SYDVKM. The CDR3 length is 14 residues. The CDR3 nucleotides read TGTGCCAGCAGTAATCCGGGGAGCACAGATACGCAGTATTTT. It codes for CASSNPGSTDTQYF.

This clonotype has just a few counts. The chain has TRBV9 and TRBJ2-7; D may match TRBD1 or TRBD2 (5 bases each). CDR3 length: 14 amino acids. Germline values: CDR1 SGDLS, CDR2 YYNGEE. V was cut by 3 bases and J by 3 bases, with 13 bases left in between. The CDR3 reads CASSERDGYYEQYF. The CDR3 coding sequence is TGTGCCAGCAGCGAAAGGGACGGATACTACGAGCAGTACTTC.

This chain joins TRBV5-5 and TRBJ2-5; 12 nucleotides match TRBD2. The CDR3 is 16 amino acids. Trimming at V came to 4 bases and at J to 3 bases, leaving 7 bases not matched to a gene. CDR1 is SGHKS, CDR2 YYEKEE, per germline (reference sequence). CDR3 in DNA: TGTGCCAGCAGCCGGACTAGCGGGACGTTGGAAGAGACCCAGTACTTC. Protein product: CASSRTSGTLEETQYF.